A single sample is the source of the 15 T cell receptor beta chains below, sequenced in a study of shared clonotypes between healthy human individuals. Here immunoSEQ multiplex PCR was the method, and the copy in TCRdb shows in-frame clones only, minus some. The sample lists nearly 1,000,000 clones; 70% to 85% were seen once. The sequenced sample consisted of memory CD4+ T cells sorted from blood. This sample's subset: CD45RA-negative fraction. These receptors were taken from a man younger than 35 in good health.

The genes are TRBV2 and TRBJ2-5; 7 nucleotides match TRBD2. Trimming took 6 bases from V and 4 from J; bases not matched to a gene: 8. This CDR3 is built from 14 residues. From germline, CDR1 is SNHLY and CDR2 FYNNEI. CDR3 amino acids: CASSQRSGGETQYF. CDR3 sequence (DNA): TGTGCCAGCAGCCAGAGATCGGGGGGAGAGACCCAGTACTTC.

The CDR3 protein is CASSLVQGVGNTIYF. As DNA, the CDR3 is TGCGCCAGCAGCTTGGTCCAGGGGGTTGGAAACACCATATATTTT. This chain uses TRBV5-1 with TRBJ1-3; 7 bases align to TRBD1. This CDR3 is built from 15 residues. V was pared by 0 bases and J by 3 bases, with 3 bases of the junction left unmatched. Germline V gene data show CDR1 as SGHRS and CDR2 as YFSETQ.

The genes are TRBV30 and TRBJ1-6; D unresolved. Germline CDR1 GTSNPN, CDR2 SVGIG (reference sequence). The ends were cut back, 8 bases at V and 8 bases at J, with 10 bases in the middle. The CDR3 is 11 amino acids. CDR3 region: CARSADSPLHF. The CDR3 bases are TGTGCCCGCTCGGCGGATTCACCCCTCCACTTT.

This clone was counted a single time. The chain couples TRBV18 to TRBJ2-5, with TRBD2 matching over 7 bases. Looked up from germline, CDR1 is KGHSH and CDR2 is LQKENI. The junction had 4 bases not matched to a gene; V was cut back by 6 bases and J by 6 bases. The CDR3 has 12 amino acids. CDR3 amino acids: CASSPGGKTQYF. For the CDR3, the DNA is TGTGCCAGCTCCCCGGGAGGAAAGACCCAGTACTTC.

V usage is TRBV19 and J usage is TRBJ2-2, with unresolved D. The CDR3 has 13 amino acids. Germline V gene lookup returns CDR1 LNHDA and CDR2 SQIVND (reference sequence). The V end lost 3 bases, the J end lost 7 bases, and 9 bases lay between the germline ends. The CDR3 coding sequence is TGTGCCAGTAGTATCGTTAGCATCGGGGAGCTGTTTTTT. This gives the protein CASSIVSIGELFF.

This rearrangement joins TRBV19 to TRBJ2-1, with 7 bases fitting TRBD1. CDR3 length equals 15 residues. CDR1 and CDR2 (germline): LNHDA, SQIVND (reference sequence). V was pared by 5 bases and J by 7 bases, with 11 bases of the junction left unmatched. CDR3 residues: CASSETGKARNEQFF. For the CDR3, the DNA is TGTGCCAGTAGTGAGACAGGGAAAGCGCGGAATGAGCAGTTCTTC.

This chain connects TRBV7-2 to TRBJ2-3; D is unclear. This CDR3 spans 14 amino acids. The germline V and J ends were trimmed by 0 bases and 6 bases, with 10 bases remaining between them. The germline gives CDR1 SGHTA, CDR2 FQGNSA. The CDR3 DNA reads TGTGCCAGCAGCTTAGCTCACGGCAGGGATACGCAGTATTTT. This translates into CASSLAHGRDTQYF.

J is TRBJ2-3 and V is TRBV5-4, with D possibly matching TRBD1 (6 bases). Germline V gene data show CDR1 as SGHNT and CDR2 as YYREEE (reference sequence). Deletions cut 4 bases from V and 2 bases from J, with 11 bases between. CDR3 size: 14 residues. CDR3 sequence (DNA): TGTGCCAGCAGCCTAGACAGGCCCACAGATACGCAGTATTTT. Translating gives CASSLDRPTDTQYF.

This chain joins TRBV6-6 and TRBJ1-6; TRBD1 might be the D (5 bases). V gave up 7 bases and J gave up 2 bases, with 6 bases separating them. This CDR3 has 13 amino acids. CDR1 is MNHNY and CDR2 is SVGAGI in the germline V gene (reference sequence). The CDR3 DNA reads TGTGCCAGCAAGGACACCTATAATTCACCCCTCCACTTT. This codes for CASKDTYNSPLHF.

The rearrangement joins TRBV5-4 to TRBJ2-3; D is ambiguous. V gave up 0 bases and J gave up 3 bases, with 11 bases separating them. The CDR3 has 15 amino acids. CDR1 is SGHNT, CDR2 YYREEE, per germline (reference sequence). The CDR3 DNA reads TGTGCCAGCAGCTTGGATCTAGTGTTGACAGATACGCAGTATTTT. Protein product: CASSLDLVLTDTQYF.

Concerning this clone: This clone may be a read error of a much larger clone one base away. The J gene is TRBJ1-1, the V gene TRBV7-9; tentatively, D is TRBD1 (6 bases). Trimming stripped 4 bases from V and 1 base from J, with 7 bases between. The CDR3 has 13 residues. Germline values: CDR1 SEHNR, CDR2 FQNEAQ (reference sequence). CDR3 bases: TGTGCCAGCAGCTCGACAGGGAACACTGAAGCTTTCTTT. Translated, it gives CASSSTGNTEAFF.

The chain joins TRBV6-1 to TRBJ1-1, with a possible D match to TRBD1 (6 bases). This CDR3 region has 14 residues. The V and J ends lost 8 bases and 4 bases respectively, with 17 bases between them. The V gene's germline CDR1 is MNHNS and CDR2 SASEGT. The CDR3 region has the DNA TGTGCCAGCGGGGGAGGGGGGAAGGCCACTGAAGCTTTCTTT. The encoded protein is CASGGGGKATEAFF.

The CDR3 sequence is CASRGGTGNPFNSPLHF. For the CDR3, the DNA is TGTGCCAGCAGGGGGGGGACAGGGAACCCCTTTAATTCACCCCTCCACTTT. The chain links TRBV28 to TRBJ1-6, with TRBD1 matching 9 bases. V shed 6 bases, J shed 6 bases, and the junction held 12 bases outside the gene matches. The CDR3 runs to 17 residues. Germline V gene data show CDR1 as MDHEN and CDR2 as SYDVKM.

The table lists this clone with a few counts. The gene calls are TRBV18 and TRBJ2-7, with 10 bases matching TRBD2. CDR3 size: 15 residues. Germline trimming cut 3 bases from V and 4 bases from J; bases unmatched to any gene: 6. In germline, CDR1 is KGHSH, CDR2 LQKENI. The CDR3 here is CASSPSSGSEYEQYF. DNA of the CDR3: TGTGCCAGCTCACCTTCTAGCGGGAGTGAATACGAGCAGTACTTC.

The genes are TRBV7-2 and TRBJ2-7, with D hard to call. CDR1 and CDR2 from the germline V gene are SGHTA and FQGNSA. V lost 1 base and J lost 6, with 10 bases in between. The CDR3 length is 13 residues. The CDR3: CASSLEARLEQYF. As DNA, the CDR3 is TGTGCCAGCAGCTTAGAAGCCCGGCTCGAGCAGTACTTC.